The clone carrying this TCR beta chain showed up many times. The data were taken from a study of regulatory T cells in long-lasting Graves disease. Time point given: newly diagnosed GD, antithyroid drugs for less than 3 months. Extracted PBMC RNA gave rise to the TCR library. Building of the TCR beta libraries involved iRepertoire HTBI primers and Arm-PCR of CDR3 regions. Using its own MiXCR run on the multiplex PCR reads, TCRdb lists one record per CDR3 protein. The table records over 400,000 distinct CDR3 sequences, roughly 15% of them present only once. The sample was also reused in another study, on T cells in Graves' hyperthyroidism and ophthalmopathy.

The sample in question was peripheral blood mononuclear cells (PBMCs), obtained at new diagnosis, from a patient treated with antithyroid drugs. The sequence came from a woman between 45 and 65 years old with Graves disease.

CDR3 DNA sequence: TGTGCCAGCAGCTTAGTGGCGGGAATTGAGCAGTTCTTC. It is translated as CASSLVAGIEQFF. This chain joins TRBV11-2 and TRBJ2-1; a possible D gene is TRBD2 (6 bases). The V end was cut by 1 base, the J end by 9 bases, with 10 bases between. This CDR3 contains 13 residues. Per the germline V gene, CDR1 is SGHAT and CDR2 is FQNNGV.